This T cell receptor beta chain was observed in a study of human T cells and chemical hapten exposure. The overall study: DPC (0.01%) was patch tested on the upper back and read at 6 days.

TCRdb processed the RACE reads anew with MiXCR; each CDR3 protein has one entry. The sample includes under 200,000 distinct CDR3 sequences, around a quarter of them seen just once. Noted time point: patch test 3, about 24 weeks after DPC sensitization. Treatment here: therapeutic diphenylcyclopropenone sensitization with weekly scalp DPC. Germline V gives CDR1 DFQATT, CDR2 SNEGSKA (reference sequence). The CDR3 length is 16 residues. Losses at the gene ends were 0 bases for V and 5 bases for J; bases not matched to a gene: 11. The specimen comprised whole blood, sampled in connection with sensitization to the hapten diphenylcyclopropenone (DPC). This chain connects TRBV20-1 to TRBJ2-7; 9 bases line up with TRBD1. This receptor was taken from a woman between 18 and 30 years old with alopecia areata. Some clones in this sample may be carry-over from other donors' samples. The CDR3 bases are TGCAGTGCTAGAGACCGAACAGGGGGCGCGAGGGACGAGCAGTACTTC. As protein: CSARDRTGGARDEQYF.